This T cell receptor beta chain was found in a study of glioma-infiltrating T cells after dendritic cell vaccination. TCRB CDR3 was amplified from 2 ug genomic DNA or less. Sequenced by immunoSEQ multiplex PCR; TCRdb stores in-frame clones only, minus some. The profile shows around 90,000 clones, 80% to 90% of them singletons. The CDR3 has 14 amino acids. Per the germline V gene, CDR1 is SQVTM and CDR2 is ANQGSEA. The V segment lost 4 bases and the J segment 3 bases; nucleotides outside the gene matches: 4. The time point is: after dendritic cell vaccination, including at tumor progression/relapse. This clonotype was sampled from a human donor with glioblastoma. The sequenced sample was blood, obtained after dendritic cell vaccination. J is TRBJ1-2 and V is TRBV29-1; TRBD1 matches at 11 bases. As DNA, the CDR3 is TGCAGCGTTGGCAGGGGACAGGGGGACTATGGCTACACCTTC. It specifies CSVGRGQGDYGYTF.